Each of the 20 T cell receptor beta chains below was sequenced from the same sample in a study of CD8+ T cells in alopecia areata. Reverse transcription of extracted RNA yielded cDNA, which provided the sequencing template. Produced via immunoSEQ multiplex PCR; TCRdb's table is partial and in-frame only. The table lists about 270,000 clones, 60% of them singletons, with about 0.89% in the top ten. Treatment in this sample: oral pan-JAK inhibitor, 5-10 mg twice daily. Source: CD4+ T cells sorted from blood, taken at week 52, from a patient treated with tofacitinib. The receptors derive from a human donor with alopecia areata.

This clone is medium-sized (0.01 to 0.1%) by share. The chain has TRBV10-3 and TRBJ2-2; D unresolved. In germline, CDR1 is ENHRY, CDR2 SYGVKD. The V gene lost 3 bases and the J gene lost 1 base, with 9 bases spanning the gap. The CDR3 runs 15 residues. The chain's CDR3 is CAISDRQQNTGELFF. The CDR3, as DNA: TGTGCCATCAGTGATCGCCAGCAGAACACCGGGGAGCTGTTTTTT.

The rearrangement uses TRBV29-1 and TRBJ2-3; the D is unclear. Germline V CDR1 and CDR2: SQVTM, ANQGSEA. Trimming stripped 5 bases from V and 6 bases from J, with 9 bases between. This CDR3 has 11 residues. This chain's CDR3 is CSVRMTDTQYF. As DNA, the CDR3 is TGCAGCGTTCGGATGACGGATACGCAGTATTTT.

The rearrangement uses TRBV7-9 and TRBJ2-7, with 7 nucleotides matching TRBD2. This CDR3 comprises 13 residues. V was pared by 3 bases and J by 4 bases, with 3 bases of the junction left unmatched. Germline CDR1 SEHNR, CDR2 FQNEAQ (reference sequence). The CDR3 region has the DNA TGTGCCAGCAGCTTGGGAGGGTTATACGAGCAGTACTTC. Residues: CASSLGGLYEQYF.

There are a few counts of this clone. V usage is TRBV4-2 and J usage is TRBJ2-5; the D gene is possibly TRBD2 (5 bases). This CDR3 is built from 15 residues. Germline lookup yields CDR1 LGHNA and CDR2 YNFKEQ. V was cut by 1 base and J by 4 bases, with 13 bases left in between. The CDR3 region is CASSQGPNEGETQYF. CDR3 sequence (DNA): TGTGCCAGCAGCCAAGGGCCGAACGAGGGAGAGACCCAGTACTTC.

This clone was detected a few times. V usage is TRBV18 and J usage is TRBJ2-3; 10 bases align to TRBD1. Germline assignment: CDR1 KGHSH and CDR2 LQKENI. The CDR3 is 15 amino acids. V shed 6 bases and J 1 base; nucleotides not matched to a gene: 4. Written as DNA, the CDR3 is TGTGCCAGCTCCCAAGGGACAGGGGGCACAGATACGCAGTATTTT. Protein: CASSQGTGGTDTQYF.

The J gene is TRBJ2-3, the V gene TRBV29-1; D uncertain. Germline CDR1 reads SQVTM; CDR2 reads ANQGSEA. This CDR3 region has 12 residues. Trimming took off 4 bases at V and 1 base at J, with 6 bases between the two ends. The CDR3 spells CSVGGGTDTQYF. As DNA, the CDR3 is TGCAGCGTTGGTGGCGGCACAGATACGCAGTATTTT.

The V gene is TRBV2, the J gene TRBJ1-2, with 8 bases matching TRBD1. J lost 7 bases, V lost 1 base, and 5 bases had no gene match. Per the germline V gene, CDR1 is SNHLY and CDR2 is FYNNEI. This CDR3 contains 14 residues. In DNA form, the CDR3 reads TGTGCCAGCAGTGAAGGGACAGGGCGGTCTGGCTACACCTTC. This sequence encodes CASSEGTGRSGYTF.

This clone was counted only a few times. The chain has TRBV25-1 and TRBJ2-2, with 7 bases that match TRBD1. This CDR3 region has 16 residues. The junction had 12 bases not matched to a gene; V was cut back by 5 bases and J by 6 bases. Germline loops: CDR1 MGHDK, CDR2 SYGVNS. The CDR3 coding sequence is TGTGCCAGCAGTCTTGCGGACAGGAGTTGGGCCGGGGAGCTGTTTTTT. This codes for CASSLADRSWAGELFF.

This chain uses TRBV27 with TRBJ1-4, with 7 nucleotides matching TRBD1. The trim removed 0 bases at V and 4 bases at J, leaving 14 bases unmatched. Germline CDR1 and CDR2: MNHEY and SMNVEV (reference sequence). The CDR3 has 19 amino acids. CDR3 in amino acids: CASSLSPGQRAGLNEKLFF. CDR3 bases: TGTGCCAGCAGTTTATCTCCGGGACAGCGAGCCGGACTTAATGAAAAACTGTTTTTT.

This clone was seen a handful of times. The chain combines TRBV5-1 with TRBJ2-2, with TRBD1 identical over 8 bases. The CDR3 runs to 14 residues. Losses at the gene ends were 0 bases for V and 7 bases for J; bases not matched to a gene: 2. Germline V gives CDR1 SGHRS, CDR2 YFSETQ. This CDR3 is CASSLDRGIGELFF. The CDR3 DNA reads TGCGCCAGCAGCTTGGACAGGGGGATCGGGGAGCTGTTTTTT.

This clone turned up a few times. Other DNA variants within this sample encode the same CDR3. This chain links TRBV10-3 with TRBJ2-3; no firm D call. The length of the CDR3 is 12 residues. Trimming took 0 bases from V and 6 from J, leaving 4 bases between them. Germline V lookup: CDR1 ENHRY, CDR2 SYGVKD. The CDR3 reads CAISESTDTQYF. The CDR3 DNA is TGTGCCATCAGTGAGTCGACTGATACGCAGTATTTT.

J is TRBJ1-2 and V is TRBV30; D perhaps matches TRBD1 (5 bases). V lost 0 bases to trimming and J lost 8 bases, with 10 bases between them. This CDR3 contains 12 residues. The germline V gene encodes CDR1 GTSNPN and CDR2 SVGIG (reference sequence). The CDR3 DNA reads as TGTGCCTGGAGTGTCAGGGCGGGAGGCTACACCTTC. Its translation is CAWSVRAGGYTF.

V is TRBV23-1 and J is TRBJ2-1; 7 positions match TRBD1. TRBV23-1 is marked as an open reading frame, function uncertain. J lost 2 bases, V lost 2 bases, and 9 bases had no gene match. The CDR3 sequence is 17 residues long. This chain's CDR3 is CASSQDRQGSTYNEQFF. The CDR3 DNA follows: TGCGCCAGCAGTCAAGACAGACAGGGCTCGACCTACAATGAGCAGTTCTTC.

Comment on this clone: Other DNA sequences of this sample code for an identical CDR3. CDR3 DNA: TGTGCCTGGGGACAGGGCCCCTACGAGCAGTACTTC. This sequence encodes CAWGQGPYEQYF. The chain links TRBV30 to TRBJ2-7, with 8 nucleotides matching TRBD1. J gave up 2 bases and V 5 bases, and 2 bases lay outside the gene matches. The CDR3 sequence is 12 residues long. Germline V gives CDR1 GTSNPN, CDR2 SVGIG (reference sequence). Looking up the rest from reference TRBV30 and TRBJ2-7 gives the full variable domain: SQTIHQWPATLVQPVGSPLSLECTVEGTSNPNLYWYRQAAGRGLQLLFYSVGIGQISSEVPQNLSASRPQDRQFILSSKKLLLSDSGFYLCAWGQGPYEQYFGPGTRLTVT.

The rearrangement joins TRBV7-2 to TRBJ2-2; D not certain. V lost 3 bases, J lost 7 bases, and 9 bases lay in between. Germline V lookup: CDR1 SGHTA, CDR2 FQGNSA. CDR3 length equals 13 residues. Written as DNA, the CDR3 is TGTGCCAGCAGCTTTCAGTATGGCGGGGAGCTGTTTTTT. This gives the protein CASSFQYGGELFF.

This rearrangement joins TRBV29-1 to TRBJ1-4, with 7 bases identical to TRBD1. The CDR3 is 13 amino acids. Germline V gives CDR1 SQVTM, CDR2 ANQGSEA. The V and J ends lost 6 bases and 10 bases, in that order; junction bases with no gene match: 11. CDR3 nucleotide sequence: TGCAGCGTGGTGACAGGGACATCAGGAAAACTGTTTTTT. It specifies CSVVTGTSGKLFF. The variable domain in full, with the rest retrieved from reference TRBV29-1 and TRBJ1-4, is SAVISQKPSRDICQRGTSLTIQCQVDSQVTMMFWYRQQPGQSLTLIATANQGSEATYESGFVIDKFPISRPNLTFSTLTVSNMSPEDSSIYLCSVVTGTSGKLFFGSGTQLSVL.

The V and J genes are TRBV15 and TRBJ2-3, with 15 bases fitting TRBD2. The CDR3 has 17 residues. V was clipped by 3 bases and J by 6 bases; unmatched bases: 7. The germline gives CDR1 LNHNV, CDR2 YYDKDF (reference sequence). The CDR3 protein is CATSSGLAGGGPDTQYF. CDR3 nucleotide sequence: TGTGCCACCAGCAGCGGACTAGCGGGGGGGGGCCCGGATACGCAGTATTTT.

This clone was observed a single time. This chain joins TRBV6-4 and TRBJ2-3, with D perhaps matching TRBD1 (5 bases). CDR3 length: 11 amino acids. Trimming cost V 4 bases and J 7 bases, with 6 bases left between them. Germline V gives CDR1 MRHNA, CDR2 SNTAGT. CDR3 DNA: TGTGCCAGCAGTGCAGGGAATACGCAGTATTTT. Protein sequence: CASSAGNTQYF.

As for this clone: One end of the junction does not line up with germline, which may come from a read error. The chain employs TRBV9 and TRBJ2-1, with D possibly matching TRBD1 (6 bases). This CDR3 spans 13 amino acids. Germline loops: CDR1 SGDLS, CDR2 YYNGEE. CDR3 amino acids: CASSVPGEQGLVF. CDR3 nucleotide sequence: TGTGCCAGCAGCGTCCCCGGGGAACAGGGTTTGGTCTTC.

The CDR3 reads CASSLGAGGPLSSYNEQFF. In nucleotides, the CDR3 is TGCGCCAGCAGCTTGGGAGCGGGGGGCCCTCTGAGCTCCTACAATGAGCAGTTCTTC. V gene TRBV5-1 combines with J gene TRBJ2-1, with 9 bases lining up with TRBD2. CDR1 is SGHRS, CDR2 YFSETQ, per germline. The CDR3 contains 19 residues. V lost 0 bases to trimming and J lost 0 bases; unmatched junction nucleotides: 10.